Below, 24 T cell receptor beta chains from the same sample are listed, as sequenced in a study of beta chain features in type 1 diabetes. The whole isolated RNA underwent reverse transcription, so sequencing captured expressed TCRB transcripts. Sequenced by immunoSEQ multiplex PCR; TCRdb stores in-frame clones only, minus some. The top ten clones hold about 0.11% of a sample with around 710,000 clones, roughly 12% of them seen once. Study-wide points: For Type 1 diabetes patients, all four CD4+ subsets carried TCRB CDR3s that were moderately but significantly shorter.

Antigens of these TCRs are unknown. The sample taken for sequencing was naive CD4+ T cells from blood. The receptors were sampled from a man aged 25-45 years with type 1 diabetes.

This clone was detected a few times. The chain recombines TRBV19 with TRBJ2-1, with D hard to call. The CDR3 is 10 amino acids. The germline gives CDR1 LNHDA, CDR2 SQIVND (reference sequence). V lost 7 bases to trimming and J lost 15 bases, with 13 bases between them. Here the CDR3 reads CASTGPTGFF. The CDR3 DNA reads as TGTGCCAGTACCGGGCCGACGGGGTTCTTC.

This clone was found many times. In nucleotides, the CDR3 is TGTGCCAGCAGTGAGATTGGGCAGCCCCAGCATTTT. Translated, it gives CASSEIGQPQHF. The genes are TRBV2 and TRBJ1-5; D call uncertain. The germline V gene encodes CDR1 SNHLY and CDR2 FYNNEI. The CDR3 has 12 residues. V lost 3 bases and J lost 7, with 7 bases in between.

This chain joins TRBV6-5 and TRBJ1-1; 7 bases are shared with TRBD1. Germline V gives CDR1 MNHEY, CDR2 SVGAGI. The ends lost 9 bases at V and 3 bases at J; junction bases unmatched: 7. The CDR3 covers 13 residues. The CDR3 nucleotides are TGTGCCAGTTTTACAGGGGTTTACACTGAAGCTTTCTTT. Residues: CASFTGVYTEAFF.

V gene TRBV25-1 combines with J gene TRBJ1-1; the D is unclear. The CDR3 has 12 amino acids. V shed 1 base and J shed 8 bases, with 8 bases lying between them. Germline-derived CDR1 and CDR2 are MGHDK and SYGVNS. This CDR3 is CASSEFNREAFF. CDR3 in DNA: TGTGCCAGCAGTGAATTCAACAGAGAAGCTTTCTTT.

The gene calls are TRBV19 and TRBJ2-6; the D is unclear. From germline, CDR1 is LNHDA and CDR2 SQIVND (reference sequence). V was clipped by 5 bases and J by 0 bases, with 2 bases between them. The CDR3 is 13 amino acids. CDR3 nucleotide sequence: TGTGCCAGTAGTGGCTCTGGGGCCAACGTCCTGACTTTC. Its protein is CASSGSGANVLTF.

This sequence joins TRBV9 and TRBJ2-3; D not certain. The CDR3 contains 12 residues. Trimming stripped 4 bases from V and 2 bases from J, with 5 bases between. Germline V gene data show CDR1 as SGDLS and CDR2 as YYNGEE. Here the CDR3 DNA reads TGTGCCAGCAGCTCACCCACAGATACGCAGTATTTT. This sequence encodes CASSSPTDTQYF.

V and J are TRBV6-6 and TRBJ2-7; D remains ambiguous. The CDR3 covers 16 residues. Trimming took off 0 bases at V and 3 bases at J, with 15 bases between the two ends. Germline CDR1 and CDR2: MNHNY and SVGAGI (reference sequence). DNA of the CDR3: TGTGCCAGCAGTTACTCTTATGGGCGAAGGAGCTACGAGCAGTACTTC. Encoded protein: CASSYSYGRRSYEQYF.

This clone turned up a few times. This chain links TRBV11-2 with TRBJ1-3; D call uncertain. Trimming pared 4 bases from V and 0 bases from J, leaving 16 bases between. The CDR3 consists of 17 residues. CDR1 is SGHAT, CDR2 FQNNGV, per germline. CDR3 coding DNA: TGTGCCAGCAGCTCATCCTGGTTACAATCCTCTGGAAACACCATATATTTT. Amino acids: CASSSSWLQSSGNTIYF.

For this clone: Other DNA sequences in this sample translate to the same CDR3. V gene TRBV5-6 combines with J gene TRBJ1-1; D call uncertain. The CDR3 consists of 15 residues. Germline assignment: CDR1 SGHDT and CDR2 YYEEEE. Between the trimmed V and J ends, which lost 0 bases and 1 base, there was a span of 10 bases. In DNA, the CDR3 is TGTGCCAGCAGCTTGGCGGCAGGATGGAACACTGAAGCTTTCTTT. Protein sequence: CASSLAAGWNTEAFF.

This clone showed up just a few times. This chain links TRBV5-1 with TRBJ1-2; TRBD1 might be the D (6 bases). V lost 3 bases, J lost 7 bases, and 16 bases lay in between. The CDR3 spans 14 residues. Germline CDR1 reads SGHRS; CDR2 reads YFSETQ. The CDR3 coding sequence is TGCGCCAGCAGCTCAGAAGGGGGTTATAGTGGCTACACCTTC. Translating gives CASSSEGGYSGYTF. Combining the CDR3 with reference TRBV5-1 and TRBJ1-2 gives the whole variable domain KAGVTQTPRYLIKTRGQQVTLSCSPISGHRSVSWYQQTPGQGLQFLFEYFSETQRNKGNFPGRFSGRQFSNSRSEMNVSTLELGDSALYLCASSSEGGYSGYTFGSGTRLTVV.

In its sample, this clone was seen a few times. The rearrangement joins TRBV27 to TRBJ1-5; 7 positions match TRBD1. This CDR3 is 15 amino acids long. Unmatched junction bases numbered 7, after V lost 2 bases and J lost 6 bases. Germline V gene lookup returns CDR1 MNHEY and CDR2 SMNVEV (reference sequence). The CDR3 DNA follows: TGTGCCAGCAGTTTAACAGGGGTTGCTGGTCAGCCCCAGCATTTT. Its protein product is CASSLTGVAGQPQHF.

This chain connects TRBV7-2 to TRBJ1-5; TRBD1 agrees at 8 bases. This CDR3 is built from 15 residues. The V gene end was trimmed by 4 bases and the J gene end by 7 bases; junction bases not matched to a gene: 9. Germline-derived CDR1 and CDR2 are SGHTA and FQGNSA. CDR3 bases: TGTGCCAGCAGCTCCATGAACAGGGGGGAGCAGCCCCAGCATTTT. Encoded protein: CASSSMNRGEQPQHF.

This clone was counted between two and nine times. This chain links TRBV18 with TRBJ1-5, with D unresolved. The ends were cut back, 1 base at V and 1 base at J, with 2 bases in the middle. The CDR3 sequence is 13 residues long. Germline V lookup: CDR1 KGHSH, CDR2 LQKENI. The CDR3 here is CASSPQSNQPQHF. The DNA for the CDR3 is TGTGCCAGCTCACCACAGAGCAATCAGCCCCAGCATTTT. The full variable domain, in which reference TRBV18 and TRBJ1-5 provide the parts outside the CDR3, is NAGVMQNPRHLVRRRGQEARLRCSPMKGHSHVYWYRQLPEEGLKFMVYLQKENIIDESGMPKERFSAEFPKEGPSILRIQQVVRGDSAAYFCASSPQSNQPQHFGDGTRLSIL.

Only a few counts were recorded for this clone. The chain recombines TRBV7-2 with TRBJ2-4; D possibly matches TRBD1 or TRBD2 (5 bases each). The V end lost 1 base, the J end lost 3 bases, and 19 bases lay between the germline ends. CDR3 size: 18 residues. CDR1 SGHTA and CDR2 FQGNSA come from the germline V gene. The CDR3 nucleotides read TGTGCCAGCAGCTTAGATCTGGGACCCAAGAGGGACAAAAACATTCAGTACTTC. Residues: CASSLDLGPKRDKNIQYF. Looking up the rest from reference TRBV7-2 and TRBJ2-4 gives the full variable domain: GAGVSQSPSNKVTEKGKDVELRCDPISGHTALYWYRQSLGQGLEFLIYFQGNSAPDKSGLPSDRFSAERTGGSVSTLTIQRTQQEDSAVYLCASSLDLGPKRDKNIQYFGAGTRLSVL.

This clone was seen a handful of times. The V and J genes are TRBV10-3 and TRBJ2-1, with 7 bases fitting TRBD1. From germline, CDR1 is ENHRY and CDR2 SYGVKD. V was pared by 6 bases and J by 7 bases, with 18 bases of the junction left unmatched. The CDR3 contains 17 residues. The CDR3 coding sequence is TGTGCCATCAGGGTGGCCACAGGGGATGGAGGTAAAAATGAGCAGTTCTTC. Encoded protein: CAIRVATGDGGKNEQFF.

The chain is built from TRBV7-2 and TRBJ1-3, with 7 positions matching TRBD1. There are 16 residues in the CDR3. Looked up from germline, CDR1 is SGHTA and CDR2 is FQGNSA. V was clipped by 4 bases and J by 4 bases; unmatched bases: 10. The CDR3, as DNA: TGTGCCAGCAGCTCACTTGTCGGGACAGCAGGAAACACCATATATTTT. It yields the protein CASSSLVGTAGNTIYF.

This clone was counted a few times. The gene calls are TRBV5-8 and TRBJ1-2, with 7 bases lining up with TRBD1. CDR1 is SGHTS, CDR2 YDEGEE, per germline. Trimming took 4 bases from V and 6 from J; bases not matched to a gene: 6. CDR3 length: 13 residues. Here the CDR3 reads CASSHDRADGYTF. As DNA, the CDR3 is TGTGCCAGCAGCCACGACAGGGCGGATGGCTACACCTTC.

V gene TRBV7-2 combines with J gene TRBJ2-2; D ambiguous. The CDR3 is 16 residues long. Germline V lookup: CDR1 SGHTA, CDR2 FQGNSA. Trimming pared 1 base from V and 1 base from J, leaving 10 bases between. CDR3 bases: TGTGCCAGCAGCTTAGTAAGGCCGTTGAACACCGGGGAGCTGTTTTTT. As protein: CASSLVRPLNTGELFF.

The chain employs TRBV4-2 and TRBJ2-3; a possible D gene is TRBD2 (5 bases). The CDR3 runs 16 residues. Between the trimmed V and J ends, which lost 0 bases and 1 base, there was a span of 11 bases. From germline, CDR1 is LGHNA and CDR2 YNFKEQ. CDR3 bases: TGTGCCAGCAGCCAAGATGAGGGCCTAGGCACAGATACGCAGTATTTT. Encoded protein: CASSQDEGLGTDTQYF.

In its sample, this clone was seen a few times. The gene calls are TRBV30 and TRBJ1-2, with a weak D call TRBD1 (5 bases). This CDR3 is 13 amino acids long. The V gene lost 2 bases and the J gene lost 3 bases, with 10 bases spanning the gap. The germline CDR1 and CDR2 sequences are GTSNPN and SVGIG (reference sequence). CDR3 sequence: CAWSTGQYYGYTF. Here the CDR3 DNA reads TGTGCCTGGAGTACGGGGCAGTACTATGGCTACACCTTC.

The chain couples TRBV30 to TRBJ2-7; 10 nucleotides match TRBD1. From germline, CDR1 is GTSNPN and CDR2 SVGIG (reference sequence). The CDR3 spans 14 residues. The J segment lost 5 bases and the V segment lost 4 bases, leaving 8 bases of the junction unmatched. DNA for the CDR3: TGTGCCTGGAATAAGTTGACAGGGGGCCACGAGCAGTACTTC. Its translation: CAWNKLTGGHEQYF. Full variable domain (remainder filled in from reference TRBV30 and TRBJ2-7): SQTIHQWPATLVQPVGSPLSLECTVEGTSNPNLYWYRQAAGRGLQLLFYSVGIGQISSEVPQNLSASRPQDRQFILSSKKLLLSDSGFYLCAWNKLTGGHEQYFGPGTRLTVT.

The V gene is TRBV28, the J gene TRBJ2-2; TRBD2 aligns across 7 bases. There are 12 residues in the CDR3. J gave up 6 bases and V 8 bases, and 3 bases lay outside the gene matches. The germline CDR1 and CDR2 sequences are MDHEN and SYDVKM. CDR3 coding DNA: TGTGCCAGCGTGGGAGGGCCCGGGGAGCTGTTTTTT. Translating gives CASVGGPGELFF.

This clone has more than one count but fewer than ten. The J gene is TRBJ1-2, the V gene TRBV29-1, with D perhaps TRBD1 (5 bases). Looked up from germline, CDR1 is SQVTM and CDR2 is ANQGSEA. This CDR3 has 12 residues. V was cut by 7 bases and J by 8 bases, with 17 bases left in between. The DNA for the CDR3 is TGCAGCGAGAGAAGGGGTGGCGGGGGCTACACCTTC. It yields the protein CSERRGGGGYTF.

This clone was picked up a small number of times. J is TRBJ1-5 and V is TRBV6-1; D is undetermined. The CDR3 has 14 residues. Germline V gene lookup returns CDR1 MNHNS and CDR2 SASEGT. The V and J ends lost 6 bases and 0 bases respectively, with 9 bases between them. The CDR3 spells CASSLGRSNQPQHF. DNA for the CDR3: TGTGCCAGCAGCCTAGGACGTAGCAATCAGCCCCAGCATTTT.